This TCR beta chain stems from a study of T cell clones after liver transplantation. Study conclusions and caveats: Small, mixed patient groups and varying post-transplant times limit these conclusions.

This CDR3 contains 14 residues. Between the trimmed V and J ends, which lost 2 bases and 8 bases, there was a span of 15 bases. Looked up from germline, CDR1 is MDHEN and CDR2 is SYDVKM. TCRdb keeps only in-frame clones here, not all; method: immunoSEQ multiplex PCR. The repertoire consists of some 59,000 clones, with 70% to 80% occurring once and the leading ten covering 15%. Concerning this clone itself: Its antigen remains unknown.

The clonotype originates from a human donor who received a liver transplant. The sequencing here drew on CD4+ T cells from blood, taken before liver transplant. The V and J genes are TRBV28 and TRBJ1-2, with D possibly TRBD1 on 6 matching bases. CDR3 in amino acids: CASSLGGPTGGYTF. CDR3 in DNA: TGTGCCAGCAGTTTAGGGGGCCCGACTGGGGGCTACACCTTC.